This TCR beta chain was captured by sequencing in a study of T-cell memory formation after mild COVID-19. About the study: For the most part, TCR clusters were specific to one donor.

TCRdb re-called the 5' RACE reads with MiXCR, one entry per CDR3 protein. The sample comprises fewer than 350,000 distinct CDR3 sequences, roughly 17% of which are singletons, and 20% to 25% rests with the top ten. A note on this clonotype: Antigen specificity is unknown.

Study-level points and caveats: From day 15 to 85, contracting clones were balanced between CD4 and CD8, whereas later expanders leaned toward CD4+.

The CDR3 is 14 residues long. The germline CDR1 and CDR2 sequences are SGHTA and FQGNSA. Trimming removed 0 bases at V and 2 bases at J, with 7 bases between. The sequenced material came from PBMCs or a T cell subset sorted from them (not recorded which). This receptor was obtained from a man between 18 and 29 years old who had mild COVID-19 (a few samples of this study predate the infection). Cell type and time point are not known. The chain uses TRBV7-2 and TRBJ1-2; D is possibly TRBD1 (5 bases). CDR3 nucleotides: TGTGCCAGCAGCTTAGCGGAGGGGAACTATGGCTACACCTTC. It translates to CASSLAEGNYGYTF.